These 13 T cell receptor beta chains were sequenced from one sample in a study of control samples from healthy donors and cancer patients. The assay was immunoSEQ multiplex PCR, and TCRdb's table has in-frame clones only and misses some. This table holds some 190,000 clones, 90% to 95% found once. Sequencing used blood. These receptors all come from a man aged 25-45 years in good health.

The J gene is TRBJ1-5, the V gene TRBV7-8; D is possibly TRBD1 (5 bases). This CDR3 region has 16 residues. Germline CDR1 reads SGHVS; CDR2 reads FQNEAQ. V was cut by 5 bases and J by 2 bases, with 16 bases left in between. The DNA of the CDR3 is TGTGCCAGCAGCGGGGGTGGTGGGGGGGGCAATCAGCCCCAGCATTTT. This encodes CASSGGGGGGNQPQHF.

V usage is TRBV27 and J usage is TRBJ2-1, with 7 bases identical to TRBD1. The CDR3 is 15 residues long. The V gene's germline CDR1 is MNHEY and CDR2 SMNVEV (reference sequence). J lost 1 base, V lost 4 bases, and 4 bases had no gene match. The CDR3 DNA is TGTGCCAGCAGTTCCCCCAGGGGGTCCTACAATGAGCAGTTCTTC. It codes for CASSSPRGSYNEQFF.

This clone was counted once. V gene TRBV7-9 combines with J gene TRBJ1-1; TRBD1 might be the D (5 bases). The germline CDR1 and CDR2 sequences are SEHNR and FQNEAQ (reference sequence). V was clipped by 1 base and J by 1 base, with 7 bases between them. The CDR3 sequence is 14 residues long. This CDR3 reads CASSLGGGNTEAFF. CDR3 bases: TGTGCCAGCAGCTTAGGCGGGGGGAACACTGAAGCTTTCTTT.

The V gene is TRBV7-9, the J gene TRBJ2-7; D remains ambiguous. CDR3 length: 11 residues. Between the trimmed V and J ends, which lost 1 base and 4 bases, there was a span of 2 bases. Germline V gene data show CDR1 as SEHNR and CDR2 as FQNEAQ (reference sequence). CDR3 residues: CASSLEYEQYF. Here the CDR3 DNA reads TGTGCCAGCAGCTTAGAATACGAGCAGTACTTC.

This rearrangement joins TRBV19 to TRBJ2-7; 7 bases map to TRBD2. Germline V gives CDR1 LNHDA, CDR2 SQIVND (reference sequence). There are 15 residues in the CDR3. The V and J ends lost 4 bases and 0 bases, in that order; junction bases with no gene match: 6. The CDR3 reads CASSRGRDASYEQYF. In DNA form, the CDR3 reads TGTGCCAGTAGTAGGGGGAGGGACGCCTCCTACGAGCAGTACTTC. Complete variable domain (other parts from reference TRBV19 and TRBJ2-7): DGGITQSPKYLFRKEGQNVTLSCEQNLNHDAMYWYRQDPGQGLRLIYYSQIVNDFQKGDIAEGYSVSREKKESFPLTVTSAQKNPTAFYLCASSRGRDASYEQYFGPGTRLTVT.

V gene TRBV2 combines with J gene TRBJ2-2; D perhaps matches TRBD1 (5 bases). V dropped 4 bases and J dropped 2 bases, with 11 bases sitting between them. This CDR3 contains 15 residues. The germline CDR1 and CDR2 sequences are SNHLY and FYNNEI. This CDR3 reads CASSGRTLNTGELFF. The DNA for the CDR3 is TGTGCCAGCAGTGGAAGGACACTAAACACCGGGGAGCTGTTTTTT.

The genes are TRBV6-6 and TRBJ2-7; the match to TRBD1 covers 9 bases. Per the germline V gene, CDR1 is MNHNY and CDR2 is SVGAGI (reference sequence). The CDR3 length is 15 residues. With V trimmed by 7 bases and J by 2 bases, 9 bases remained unmatched. The CDR3 loop is CASTSGQGTTYEQYF. The CDR3 DNA reads TGTGCCAGCACCTCGGGACAGGGAACAACCTACGAGCAGTACTTC.

The chain links TRBV30 to TRBJ2-2, with TRBD1 as a possible D gene (6 bases). Germline CDR1 is GTSNPN and CDR2 is SVGIG (reference sequence). The CDR3 has 16 residues. V lost 2 bases and J lost 6, with 19 bases in between. The chain's CDR3 is CAWSNTGQRWAGELFF. The CDR3 nucleotides read TGTGCCTGGAGTAATACAGGGCAAAGGTGGGCCGGGGAGCTGTTTTTT.

The chain combines TRBV27 with TRBJ1-1; D remains ambiguous. V was cut by 3 bases and J by 5 bases, with 10 bases left in between. In germline, CDR1 is MNHEY, CDR2 SMNVEV (reference sequence). This CDR3 comprises 13 residues. The CDR3 region is CASSLTGWTEAFF. In nucleotides, the CDR3 is TGTGCCAGCAGTTTGACGGGGTGGACTGAAGCTTTCTTT.

The chain joins TRBV2 to TRBJ2-3, with a possible D match to TRBD2 (6 bases). The CDR3 is 14 amino acids. Trimming took off 8 bases at V and 1 base at J, with 13 bases between the two ends. Germline V lookup: CDR1 SNHLY, CDR2 FYNNEI. The CDR3 loop is CASCAGLGTDTQYF. DNA of the CDR3: TGTGCCAGCTGTGCGGGATTAGGCACAGATACGCAGTATTTT.

The CDR3 is CASSEFGGKNGNTEAFF. The CDR3 DNA reads as TGTGCCAGCAGTGAATTTGGGGGTAAAAATGGAAACACTGAAGCTTTCTTT. This chain joins TRBV25-1 and TRBJ1-1, with D possibly matching TRBD1 (5 bases). There are 17 residues in the CDR3. Trimming shortened V by 1 base and J by 2 bases, and 17 bases separated the two germline ends. Looked up from germline, CDR1 is MGHDK and CDR2 is SYGVNS.

The chain employs TRBV7-9 and TRBJ2-7; 9 nucleotides line up with TRBD1. There are 14 residues in the CDR3. Germline V lookup: CDR1 SEHNR, CDR2 FQNEAQ (reference sequence). V shed 5 bases, J shed 2 bases, and the junction held 4 bases outside the gene matches. This CDR3 reads CASSPRDRAYEQYF. As DNA, the CDR3 is TGTGCCAGCAGCCCCCGGGACAGGGCCTACGAGCAGTACTTC.

The chain carries TRBV11-2 and TRBJ2-4; weak D call: TRBD2 (5 bases). Germline CDR1 is SGHAT and CDR2 is FQNNGV. V was cut by 0 bases and J by 2 bases, with 5 bases left in between. The CDR3 length is 14 residues. CDR3 nucleotide sequence: TGTGCCAGCAGCTTAGACGGGACCAAAAACATTCAGTACTTC. Translating gives CASSLDGTKNIQYF.